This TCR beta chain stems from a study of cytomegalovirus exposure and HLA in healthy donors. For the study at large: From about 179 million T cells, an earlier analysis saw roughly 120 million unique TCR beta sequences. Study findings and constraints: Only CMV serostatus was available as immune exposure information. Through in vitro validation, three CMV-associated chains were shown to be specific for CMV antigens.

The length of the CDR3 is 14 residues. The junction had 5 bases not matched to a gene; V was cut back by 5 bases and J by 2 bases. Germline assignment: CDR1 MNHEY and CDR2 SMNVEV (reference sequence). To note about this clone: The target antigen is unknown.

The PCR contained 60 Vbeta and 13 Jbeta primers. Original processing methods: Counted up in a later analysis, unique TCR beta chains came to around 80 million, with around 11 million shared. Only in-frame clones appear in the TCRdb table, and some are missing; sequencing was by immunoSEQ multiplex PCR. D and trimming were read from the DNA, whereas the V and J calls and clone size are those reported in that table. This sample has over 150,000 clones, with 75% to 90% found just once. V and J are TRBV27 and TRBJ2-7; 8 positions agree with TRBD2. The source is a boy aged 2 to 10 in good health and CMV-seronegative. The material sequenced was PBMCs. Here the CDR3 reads CASSPSGGTYEQYV. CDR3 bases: TGTGCCAGCAGTCCGAGCGGGGGCACCTACGAGCAGTACGTC.